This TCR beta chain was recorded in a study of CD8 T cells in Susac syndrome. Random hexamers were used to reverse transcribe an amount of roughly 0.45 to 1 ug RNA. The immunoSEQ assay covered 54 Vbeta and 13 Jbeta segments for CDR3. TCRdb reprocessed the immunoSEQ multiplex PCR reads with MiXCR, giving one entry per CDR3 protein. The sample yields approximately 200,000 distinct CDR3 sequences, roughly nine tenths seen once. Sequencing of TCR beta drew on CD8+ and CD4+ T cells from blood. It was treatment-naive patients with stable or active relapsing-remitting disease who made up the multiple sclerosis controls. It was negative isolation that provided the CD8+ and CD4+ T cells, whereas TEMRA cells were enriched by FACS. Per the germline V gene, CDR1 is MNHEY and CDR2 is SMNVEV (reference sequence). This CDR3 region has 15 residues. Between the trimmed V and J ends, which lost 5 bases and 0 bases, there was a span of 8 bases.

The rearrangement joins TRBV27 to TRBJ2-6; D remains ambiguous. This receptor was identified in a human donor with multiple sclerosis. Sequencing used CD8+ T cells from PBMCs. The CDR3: CASSQDISGANVLTF. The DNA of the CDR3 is TGTGCCAGCAGTCAAGACATCTCTGGGGCCAACGTCCTGACTTTC. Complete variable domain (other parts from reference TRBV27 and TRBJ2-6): EAQVTQNPRYLITVTGKKLTVTCSQNMNHEYMSWYRQDPGLGLRQIYYSMNVEVTDKGDVPEGYKVSRKEKRNFPLILESPSPNQTSLYFCASSQDISGANVLTFGAGSRLTVL.